The entry that follows covers one T cell receptor (beta chain) sequence. This clone was observed a handful of times. It has no known antigen specificity. No base quality values were provided; no much bigger clone lies one nucleotide off. Deletion took 4 bases off V and 14 bases off J, with a span of 11 bases between the germline ends. For CDR1 and CDR2, the germline V gene (reference sequence) lists LNHDA and SQIVND. Spanning cysteine to phenylalanine, the CDR3 consists of 10 amino acids. Of all the DNA, just the CDR3 is kept, 30 bases in frame from base 1. Library construction relied on the immunoSEQ multiplex PCR assay. The table was pulled from immuneACCESS by TCRdb, which kept in-frame rearrangements only. Such tables lose some clones; where checked, under half of the loss comes from unresolved V genes, and the rest has no known cause. This sample is represented by roughly 18,000 clones; around nine tenths of them were singletons. The top ten hold approximately 5% of the sample.

The record originates from a study of T cell changes during pregnancy in multiple sclerosis (dated by TCRdb to the late 2010s). In terms of the full investigation: The study looked at changes in the T cell repertoire across pregnancy in women with multiple sclerosis.

The sequencing here drew on CD8+ T cells from peripheral blood mononuclear cells, taken after pregnancy. The sequence came from a female donor in good health, enrolled as a control in a pregnancy study. In this chain, TRBV19 is recombined with TRBJ1-1; the D gene is not confidently resolved. Read as DNA, the sequence is TGTGCCAGTAGTAGCCAGGCCCCATTCTTT. Translated, it reads CASSSQAPFF.